This TCR beta chain came from a study of Ad26.COV2.S vaccination and SARS-CoV-2 variants. Study-level findings and limits: Non-spike TCR breadth was similar in vaccine and placebo recipients. Individuals receiving vaccine had higher spike-specific TCR breadth than placebo recipients did. Post-vaccination spike-specific CD8+ and CD4+ T cell responses reportedly had substantial breadth.

This clone has just one count. Antigen: not known. Clones were read by immunoSEQ multiplex PCR, and TCRdb kept only the in-frame ones, dropping some. The table records approximately 400,000 clones, 83% of them present only once. Sample treatment: 19 received Ad26.COV2.S at low or high dose, single or two shots; a few received placebo; per-sample allocation not given. Day 63 after the first vaccine or placebo injection was the time point for sampling. At a Boston site, the person donating was an adult of 18-55 years. This CDR3 region has 12 residues. V was trimmed by 5 bases and J by 6 bases, leaving 9 bases between them. Germline values: CDR1 WNHNN, CDR2 SYGVQD (reference sequence).

Specimen: peripheral blood, collected in a trial of Ad26.COV2.S vaccine versus placebo. V and J are TRBV10-1 and TRBJ2-3; D not certain. This receptor was taken from a person between 18 and 65 years old who received the Ad26.COV2.S COVID-19 vaccine or a placebo. In DNA form, the CDR3 reads TGCGCCAGCAGTTCCCAGGCGGATACGCAGTATTTT. Protein sequence: CASSSQADTQYF.